This T cell receptor beta chain was found in a study of control samples from healthy donors and cancer patients. Germline V gives CDR1 ENHRY, CDR2 SYGVKD. J gave up 0 bases and V 10 bases, and 9 bases lay outside the gene matches. This CDR3 spans 14 amino acids. Sequenced by immunoSEQ multiplex PCR; TCRdb stores in-frame clones only, minus some. The sample lists more than 100,000 clones, approximately 88% seen once, with roughly 3.3% in the top ten. The origin of this receptor is a man aged 35 to 55 in good health. The sequencing sample was made of blood. This rearrangement joins TRBV10-3 to TRBJ2-7; 7 positions match TRBD2. The CDR3 protein is CATQSGEVSYEQYF. As DNA, the CDR3 is TGTGCCACACAGAGCGGGGAAGTCTCCTACGAGCAGTACTTC.